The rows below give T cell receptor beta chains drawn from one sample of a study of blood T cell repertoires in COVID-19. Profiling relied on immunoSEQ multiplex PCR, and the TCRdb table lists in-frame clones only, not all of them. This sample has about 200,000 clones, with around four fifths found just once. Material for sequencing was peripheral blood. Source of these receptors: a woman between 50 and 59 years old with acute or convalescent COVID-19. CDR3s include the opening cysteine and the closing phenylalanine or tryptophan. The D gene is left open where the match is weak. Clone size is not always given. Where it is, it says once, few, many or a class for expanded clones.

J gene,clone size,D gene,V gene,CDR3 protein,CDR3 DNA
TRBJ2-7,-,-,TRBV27,CASRNRGEQYF,TGTGCCAGCAGGAACCGAGGAGAGCAGTACTTC
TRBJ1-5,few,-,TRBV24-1,CATSSRAGSDQPQHF,TGTGCCACCAGTAGCAGGGCTGGATCCGATCAGCCCCAGCATTTT
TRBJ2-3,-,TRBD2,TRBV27,CASSLEGGRGADTQYF,TGTGCCAGCAGTTTAGAAGGCGGGAGGGGCGCAGATACGCAGTATTTT
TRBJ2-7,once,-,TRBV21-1,CASSKGGIYEQYF,TGTGCCAGCAGCAAGGGAGGCATCTACGAGCAGTACTTC
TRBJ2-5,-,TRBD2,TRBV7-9,CASSSGTSGTQYF,TGTGCCAGCAGCTCCGGGACTAGCGGAACCCAGTACTTC
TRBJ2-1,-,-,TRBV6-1,CASSDAGSSSYNEQFF,TGTGCCAGCAGTGATGCAGGGTCGAGCTCCTACAATGAGCAGTTCTTC
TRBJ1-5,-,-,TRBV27,CASSLQGTSNQPQHF,TGTGCCAGCAGTCTTCAGGGGACAAGCAATCAGCCCCAGCATTTT
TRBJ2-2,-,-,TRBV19,CASSSEGGELFF,TGTGCCAGTAGTTCAGAGGGCGGGGAGCTGTTTTTT
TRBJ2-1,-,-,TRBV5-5,CASSLSGDNEQFF,TGTGCCAGCAGCTTATCGGGAGACAATGAGCAGTTCTTC
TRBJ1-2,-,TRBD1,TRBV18,CASSPLPGGNGYTF,TGTGCCAGCTCACCCCTTCCAGGGGGTAATGGCTACACCTTC
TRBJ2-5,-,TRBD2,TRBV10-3,CASCSGEGETQYF,TGTGCCAGCTGTAGCGGGGAAGGAGAGACCCAGTACTTC